This T cell receptor (beta chain) originates from a study of T cells in Graves' hyperthyroidism and ophthalmopathy (dated 2019 in TCRdb). For the wider study: Peripheral blood was collected at initial diagnosis, before any treatment. Whether ophthalmopathy could be predicted prospectively was tested in an independent validation cohort made up of some 20 hyperthyroidism patients plus 17 patients who later progressed to ophthalmopathy. To identify TCR V-J signatures that set the groups apart, the researchers used a discovery cohort of 100 patients, made up of under 45 with Graves' ophthalmopathy and about 60 with stable Graves' hyperthyroidism. TCR Vbeta CDR3 sequencing of 120 to 150 peripheral blood samples (roughly 41 ophthalmopathy, 75 to 80 hyperthyroidism and around 17 progressor patients) is reported in the paper. The approximately 97 discovery patients were randomly divided into training and test sets at a 7:3 ratio. After blood sampling, hyperthyroidism patients were treated with methimazole at a starting dose of 30 mg daily, and ophthalmopathy patients were treated with high-dose intravenous methylprednisolone. In more than five Graves' hyperthyroidism patients, the study also compared T-cell repertoires from thyroid tissue with T-cell repertoires from blood.

Moderately to severely active disease, a Clinical Activity Score of at least 3, a NOSPECS grade of at least 4, and a duration under 3 months were present in ophthalmopathy patients. Patients with uncontrolled infections, other autoimmune diseases, pregnancy or lactation were excluded. Diagnoses were based on clinical symptoms, serum thyroxine and TRAb, thyroid ultrasound and orbital computed tomography. PBMCs were separated from 8 to 10 ml of fresh peripheral blood using Ficoll-Paque density gradient centrifugation. Total RNA was extracted with Trizol reagent, and quality was checked on an Agilent 2100 Bioanalyzer. Results and caveats for the whole study, not just this receptor: No statistical method was used to set the sample size in advance, and investigators knew the group allocation. During validation, the model predicted progression to ophthalmopathy a median of about 6.5 months ahead of onset, with around 65% sensitivity and around 73% specificity. Most expanded thyroid clonotypes (frequency above 0.001) were also detected in blood, suggesting blood repertoires may reflect thyroid immune responses. A model built on a 13 V-J signature distinguished ophthalmopathy from stable hyperthyroidism, reaching about 88% sensitivity and around 81% specificity in cross-validation and 80%/75% in testing.

TCR beta CDR3 regions were amplified from RNA transcripts. For the first round of RT-PCR on the TCR CDR3, the HTBI primer set was used together with the Qiagen OneStep RT-PCR kit. Libraries were constructed in a second round of multiplex PCR, after which size selection and purification were performed. The libraries were sequenced on an Illumina HiSeq2000 using paired-end 100 bp reads. The published analysis was carried out like this. SOAPnuke was used to process the raw data, removing reads that contained adapters or uncalled bases, had a mean Phred below 15, or lacked an exact match to the constant primer or identifier. COPE v1.2.5 was used to merge the high-quality paired reads, and each unique nucleotide sequence was defined as a clonotype. MiTCR v1.1 was used to align the clonotypes against IMGT TRBV, TRBD and TRBJ reference segments. Only V-J combinations with frequency above 0.0001, covering approximately 99% of repertoires, were analysed. The TCS score was defined as the ratio of F50 (clonal expansion) to E x V (chaos), calculated using BLOSUM62-based TCRdist between CDR3 peptides within each V-J. Welch's t-statistics and random forest reduced fewer than 550 V-J features to 10 to 15, which were used in a naive Bayes classifier (R e1071). The public sequencing data were trimmed at Q25 with fastp and processed into clonotypes with MiXCR by TCRdb, which kept only in-frame beta chains. Each record represents a unique CDR3 protein, reported with the most common genes and DNA among its rows. These V and J calls derive from TCRdb rather than the authors' analysis. Recorded for this sample are 660,000 or so distinct CDR3 sequences; around 21% of them occurred a single time. Over 30% of the sample is held by the ten biggest clonotypes.

This clonotype was detected ten times or more. Its target antigen remains unknown. No much larger clonotype is one base removed from it; base qualities were not supplied. Sequences LGHDT (CDR1) and YNNKEL (CDR2) are obtained from the germline V gene (reference sequence). The CDR3, from cysteine to phenylalanine, totals 16 residues. The CDR3 DNA has 48 bases and is translated from base 1. V is reduced by 4 bases and J by 6 bases, leaving a spacing of 16 bases between them. Source material: blood. This clonotype was sampled from a man younger than 40 with Graves' ophthalmopathy. This sequence uses TRBV3-1 and TRBJ1-6; the best D guess is TRBD1, with 5 bases matching. The CDR3 amino acid sequence is: CASSRRDGYINSPLHF. The nucleotide sequence is TGTGCCAGCAGCCGGAGGGACGGATATATTAATTCACCCCTCCACTTT.